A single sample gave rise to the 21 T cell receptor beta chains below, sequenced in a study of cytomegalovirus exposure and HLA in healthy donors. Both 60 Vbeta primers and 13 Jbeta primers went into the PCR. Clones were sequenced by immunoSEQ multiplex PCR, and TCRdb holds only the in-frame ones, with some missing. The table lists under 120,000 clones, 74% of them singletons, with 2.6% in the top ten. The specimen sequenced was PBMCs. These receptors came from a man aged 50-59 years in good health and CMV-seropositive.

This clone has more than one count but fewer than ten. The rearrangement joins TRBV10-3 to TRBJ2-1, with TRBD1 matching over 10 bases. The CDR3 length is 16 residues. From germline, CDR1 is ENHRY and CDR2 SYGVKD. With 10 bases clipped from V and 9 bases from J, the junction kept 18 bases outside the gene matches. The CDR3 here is CASARGGQGRGAEQFF. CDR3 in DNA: TGTGCCAGCGCCCGGGGGGGACAGGGGCGCGGGGCTGAGCAGTTCTTC.

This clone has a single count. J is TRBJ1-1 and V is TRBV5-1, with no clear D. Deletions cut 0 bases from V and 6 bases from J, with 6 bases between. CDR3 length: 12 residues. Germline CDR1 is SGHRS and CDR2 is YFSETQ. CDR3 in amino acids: CASSLGQSEAFF. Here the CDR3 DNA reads TGCGCCAGCAGCTTGGGGCAGTCTGAAGCTTTCTTT.

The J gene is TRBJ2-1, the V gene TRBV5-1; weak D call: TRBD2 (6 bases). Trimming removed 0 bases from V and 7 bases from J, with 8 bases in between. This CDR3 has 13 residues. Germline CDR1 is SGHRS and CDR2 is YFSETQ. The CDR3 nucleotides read TGCGCCAGCAGCTTGGGACTAGTGAATGAGCAGTTCTTC. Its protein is CASSLGLVNEQFF.

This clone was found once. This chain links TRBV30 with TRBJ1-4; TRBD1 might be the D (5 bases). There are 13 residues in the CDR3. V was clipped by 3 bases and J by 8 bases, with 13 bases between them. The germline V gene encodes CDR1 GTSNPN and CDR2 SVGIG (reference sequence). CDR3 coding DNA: TGTGCCTGGAGCAGGAGGGGAGGAGAAAAACTGTTTTTT. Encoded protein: CAWSRRGGEKLFF.

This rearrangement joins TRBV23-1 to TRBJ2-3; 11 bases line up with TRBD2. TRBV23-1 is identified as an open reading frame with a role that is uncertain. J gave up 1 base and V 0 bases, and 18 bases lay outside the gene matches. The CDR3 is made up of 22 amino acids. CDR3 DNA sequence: TGCGCCAGCAGTCAATCGAAAAGGGTGATTGCGCTAGCGGGAGGCCGCACAGATACGCAGTATTTT. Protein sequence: CASSQSKRVIALAGGRTDTQYF.

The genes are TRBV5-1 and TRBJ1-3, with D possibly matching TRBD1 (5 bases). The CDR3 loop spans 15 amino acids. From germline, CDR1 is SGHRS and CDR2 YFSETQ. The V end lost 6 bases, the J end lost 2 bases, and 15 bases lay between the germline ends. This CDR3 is CASKPSGLTGNTIYF. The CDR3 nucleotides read TGCGCCAGCAAACCTTCAGGGCTTACTGGAAACACCATATATTTT.

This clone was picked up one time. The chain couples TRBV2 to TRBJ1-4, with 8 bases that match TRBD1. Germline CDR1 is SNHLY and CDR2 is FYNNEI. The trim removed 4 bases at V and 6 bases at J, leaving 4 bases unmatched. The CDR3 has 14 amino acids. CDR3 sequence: CASSGNRGDEKLFF. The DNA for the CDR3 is TGTGCCAGCAGTGGAAACAGGGGGGATGAAAAACTGTTTTTT.

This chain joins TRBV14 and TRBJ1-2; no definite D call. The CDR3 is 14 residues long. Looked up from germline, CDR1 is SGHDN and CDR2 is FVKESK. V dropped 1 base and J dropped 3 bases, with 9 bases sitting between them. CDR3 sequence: CASSQGAIYYGYTF. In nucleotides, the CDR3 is TGTGCCAGCAGCCAAGGAGCGATATACTATGGCTACACCTTC. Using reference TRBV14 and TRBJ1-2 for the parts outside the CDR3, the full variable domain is EAGVTQFPSHSVIEKGQTVTLRCDPISGHDNLYWYRRVMGKEIKFLLHFVKESKQDESGMPNNRFLAERTGGTYSTLKVQPAELEDSGVYFCASSQGAIYYGYTFGSGTRLTVV.

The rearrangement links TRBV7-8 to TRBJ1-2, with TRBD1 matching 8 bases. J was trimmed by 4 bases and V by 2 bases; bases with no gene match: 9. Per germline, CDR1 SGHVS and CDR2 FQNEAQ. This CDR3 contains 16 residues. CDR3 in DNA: TGTGCCAGCAGCTTAAGATCAGGGGGCACCGCCTATGGCTACACCTTC. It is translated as CASSLRSGGTAYGYTF.

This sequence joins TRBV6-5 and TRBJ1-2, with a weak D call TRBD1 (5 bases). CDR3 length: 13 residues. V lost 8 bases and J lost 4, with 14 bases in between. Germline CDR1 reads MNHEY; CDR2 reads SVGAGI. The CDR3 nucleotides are TGTGCCAGCCTACCTTGGCAGGGCTATGGCTACACCTTC. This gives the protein CASLPWQGYGYTF.

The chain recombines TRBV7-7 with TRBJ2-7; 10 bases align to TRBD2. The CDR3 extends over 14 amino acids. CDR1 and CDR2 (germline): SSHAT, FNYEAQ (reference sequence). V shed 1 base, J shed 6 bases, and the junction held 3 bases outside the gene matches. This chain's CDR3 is CASSLGTSGAEQYF. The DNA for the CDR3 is TGTGCCAGCAGCTTAGGGACTAGCGGCGCCGAGCAGTACTTC.

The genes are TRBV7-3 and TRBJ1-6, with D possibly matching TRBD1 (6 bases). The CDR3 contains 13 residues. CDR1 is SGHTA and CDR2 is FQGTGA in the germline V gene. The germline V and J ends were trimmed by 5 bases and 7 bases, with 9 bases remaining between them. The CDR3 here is CASSPTGNSPLHF. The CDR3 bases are TGTGCCAGCAGCCCCACAGGGAATTCACCCCTCCACTTT.

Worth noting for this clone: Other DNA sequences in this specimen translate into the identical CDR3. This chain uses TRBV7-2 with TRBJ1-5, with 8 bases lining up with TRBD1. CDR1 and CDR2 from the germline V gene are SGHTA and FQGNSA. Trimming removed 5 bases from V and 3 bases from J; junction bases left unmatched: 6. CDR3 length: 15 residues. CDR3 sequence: CASSADRAINQPQHF. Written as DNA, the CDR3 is TGTGCCAGCAGCGCGGACAGGGCAATCAATCAGCCCCAGCATTTT.

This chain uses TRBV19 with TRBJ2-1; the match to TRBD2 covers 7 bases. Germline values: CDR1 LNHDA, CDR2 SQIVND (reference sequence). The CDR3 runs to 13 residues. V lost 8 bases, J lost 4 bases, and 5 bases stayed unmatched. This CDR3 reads CASSSGPYNEQFF. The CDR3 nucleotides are TGTGCCAGTTCTAGCGGCCCTTACAATGAGCAGTTCTTC. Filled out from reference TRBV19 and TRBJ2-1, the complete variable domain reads DGGITQSPKYLFRKEGQNVTLSCEQNLNHDAMYWYRQDPGQGLRLIYYSQIVNDFQKGDIAEGYSVSREKKESFPLTVTSAQKNPTAFYLCASSSGPYNEQFFGPGTRLTVL.

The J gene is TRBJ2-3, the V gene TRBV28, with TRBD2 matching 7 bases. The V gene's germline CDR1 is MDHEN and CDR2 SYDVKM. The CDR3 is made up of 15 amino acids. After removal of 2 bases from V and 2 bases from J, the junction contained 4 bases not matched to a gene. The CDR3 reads CASSLPGLNTDTQYF. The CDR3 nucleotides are TGTGCCAGCAGTTTACCGGGACTAAACACAGATACGCAGTATTTT.

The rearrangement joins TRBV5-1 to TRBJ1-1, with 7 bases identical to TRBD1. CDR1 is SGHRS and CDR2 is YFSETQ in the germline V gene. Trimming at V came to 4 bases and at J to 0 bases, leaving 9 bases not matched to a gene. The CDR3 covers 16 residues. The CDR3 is CASSLGTDGLNTEAFF. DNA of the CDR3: TGCGCCAGCAGCCTCGGGACAGATGGTCTGAACACTGAAGCTTTCTTT.

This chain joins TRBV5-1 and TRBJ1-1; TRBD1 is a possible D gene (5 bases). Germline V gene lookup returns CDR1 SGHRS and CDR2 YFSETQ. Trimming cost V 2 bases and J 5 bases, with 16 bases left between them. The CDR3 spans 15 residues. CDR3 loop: CASSFLAGGGTEAFF. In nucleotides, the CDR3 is TGCGCCAGCAGCTTTTTGGCTGGTGGGGGGACTGAAGCTTTCTTT. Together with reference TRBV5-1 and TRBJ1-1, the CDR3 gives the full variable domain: KAGVTQTPRYLIKTRGQQVTLSCSPISGHRSVSWYQQTPGQGLQFLFEYFSETQRNKGNFPGRFSGRQFSNSRSEMNVSTLELGDSALYLCASSFLAGGGTEAFFGQGTRLTVV.

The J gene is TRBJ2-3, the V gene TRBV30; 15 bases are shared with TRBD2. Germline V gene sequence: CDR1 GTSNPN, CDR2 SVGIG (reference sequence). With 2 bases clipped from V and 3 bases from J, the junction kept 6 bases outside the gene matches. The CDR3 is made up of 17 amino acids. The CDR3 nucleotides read TGTGCCTGGAGTAAGGGACTAGCGGGAGGAGGGACAGATACGCAGTATTTT. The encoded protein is CAWSKGLAGGGTDTQYF.

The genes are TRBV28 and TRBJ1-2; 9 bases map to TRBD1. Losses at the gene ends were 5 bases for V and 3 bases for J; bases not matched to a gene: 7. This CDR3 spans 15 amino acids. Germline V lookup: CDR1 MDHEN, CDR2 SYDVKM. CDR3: CASSPWDRDDYGYTF. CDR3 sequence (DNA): TGTGCCAGCAGTCCCTGGGACAGGGATGACTATGGCTACACCTTC.

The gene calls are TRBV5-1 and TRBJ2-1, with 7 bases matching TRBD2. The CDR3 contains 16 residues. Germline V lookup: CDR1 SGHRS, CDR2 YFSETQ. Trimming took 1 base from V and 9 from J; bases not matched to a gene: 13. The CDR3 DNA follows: TGCGCCAGCAGCTTGCAAGCGGGGTACGGGGATAGTGAGCAGTTCTTC. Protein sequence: CASSLQAGYGDSEQFF.

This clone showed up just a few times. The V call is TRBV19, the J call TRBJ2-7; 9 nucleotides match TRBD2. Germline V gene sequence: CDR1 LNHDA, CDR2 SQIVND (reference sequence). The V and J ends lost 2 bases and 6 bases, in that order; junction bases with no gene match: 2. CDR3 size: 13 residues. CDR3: CASSITSGSEQYF. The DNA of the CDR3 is TGTGCCAGTAGTATAACTAGCGGGTCCGAGCAGTACTTC.